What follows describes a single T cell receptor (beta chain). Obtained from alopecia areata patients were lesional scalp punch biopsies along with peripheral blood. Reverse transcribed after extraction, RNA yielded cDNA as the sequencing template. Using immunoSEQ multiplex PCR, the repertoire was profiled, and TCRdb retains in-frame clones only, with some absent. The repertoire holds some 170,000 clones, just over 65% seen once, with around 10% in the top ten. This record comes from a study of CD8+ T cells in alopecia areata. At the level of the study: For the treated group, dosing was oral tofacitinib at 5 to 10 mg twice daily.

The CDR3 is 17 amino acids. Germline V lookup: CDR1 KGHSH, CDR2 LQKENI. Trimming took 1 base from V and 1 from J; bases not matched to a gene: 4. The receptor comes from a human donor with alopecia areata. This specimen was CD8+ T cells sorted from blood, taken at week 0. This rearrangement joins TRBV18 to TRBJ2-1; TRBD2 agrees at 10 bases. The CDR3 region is CASSPRSGGASYNEQFF. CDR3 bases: TGTGCCAGCTCACCACGAAGCGGGGGGGCGTCCTACAATGAGCAGTTCTTC.